These T cell receptor beta chains were read from a single sample in a study of shared clonotypes between healthy human individuals. Assay: immunoSEQ multiplex PCR; the TCRdb copy retains only in-frame clones and omits some. The data hold approximately 510,000 clones, with about four fifths observed a single time. The sample was PBMCs. The receptor set was obtained from a middle-aged woman in good health. Some clones in this sample may be carry-over from other donors' samples. The CDR3 runs from the conserved cysteine through the conserved F or W. A D gene is named only where the DNA matches it firmly. Clone size, where shown, is once, few, many, or a class for clones that have expanded.

CDR3 length,J gene,clone size,D gene,V gene,CDR3 protein,CDR3 DNA
14,TRBJ2-1,-,-,TRBV7-9,CASSLGLPVNEQFF,TGTGCCAGCAGCTTAGGGCTACCGGTCAATGAGCAGTTCTTC
14,TRBJ2-1,few,-,TRBV7-9,CASSFSSSYNEQFF,TGTGCCAGCAGCTTCTCGAGCTCCTACAATGAGCAGTTCTTC
15,TRBJ2-1,-,TRBD2,TRBV29-1,CSVAVSGSSYNEQFF,TGCAGCGTTGCGGTTAGCGGGAGCTCCTACAATGAGCAGTTCTTC
13,TRBJ2-5,-,-,TRBV18,CASSPRVGATQYF,TGTGCCAGCTCACCACGGGTCGGGGCGACCCAGTACTTC
15,TRBJ2-3,-,TRBD1,TRBV5-4,CASGTTGRGTDTQYF,TGTGCCAGCGGTACGACAGGGCGCGGCACAGATACGCAGTATTTT
14,TRBJ1-4,-,TRBD1,TRBV6-1,CASRRTGDNEKLFF,TGTGCCAGCCGTAGGACAGGGGATAATGAAAAACTGTTTTTT
14,TRBJ1-3,-,-,TRBV15,CATSRQGQGNTIYF,TGTGCCACCAGCAGACAGGGTCAGGGAAACACCATATATTTT
16,TRBJ2-7,once,-,TRBV7-9,CASSLFRDRGSYEQYF,TGTGCCAGCAGCTTATTTCGGGACCGCGGCTCCTACGAGCAGTACTTC
15,TRBJ2-3,-,TRBD2,TRBV28,CASSWTSGTTDTQYF,TGTGCCAGCAGTTGGACTAGCGGAACCACAGATACGCAGTATTTT
15,TRBJ2-1,-,TRBD2,TRBV6-1,CASTGTSGLYNEQFF,TGTGCCAGCACCGGGACTAGCGGGCTGTACAATGAGCAGTTCTTC
14,TRBJ2-7,-,TRBD2,TRBV19,CASSITSGDYEQYF,TGTGCCAGTAGTATCACTAGCGGAGACTACGAGCAGTACTTC
14,TRBJ1-1,-,-,TRBV18,CASSPGAGRTEAFF,TGTGCCAGCTCACCAGGGGCCGGTAGGACTGAAGCTTTCTTT
15,TRBJ1-5,-,TRBD1,TRBV9,CASSPTGEIYQPQHF,TGTGCCAGCAGCCCGACAGGGGAAATTTATCAGCCCCAGCATTTT
14,TRBJ1-1,-,-,TRBV19,CASSIDLASTEAFF,TGTGCCAGTAGTATAGATCTCGCAAGCACTGAAGCTTTCTTT
14,TRBJ2-3,once,-,TRBV19,CASSPDLVRDTQYF,TGTGCCAGTAGTCCGGACCTCGTCCGAGATACGCAGTATTTT
14,TRBJ1-1,-,-,TRBV7-2,CASSLGQPNTEAFF,TGTGCCAGCAGCTTAGGACAGCCTAACACTGAAGCTTTCTTT
13,TRBJ1-1,-,-,TRBV7-2,CASSLVRNTEAFF,TGTGCCAGCAGCTTAGTACGGAACACTGAAGCTTTCTTT
15,TRBJ1-5,many,TRBD1,TRBV28,CASSSGQGARQPQHF,TGTGCCAGCAGTTCGGGACAGGGGGCGCGCCAGCCCCAGCATTTT
17,TRBJ1-5,few,-,TRBV27,CASKTNWGRDSNQPQHF,TGTGCCAGTAAAACTAACTGGGGTAGGGATAGCAATCAGCCCCAGCATTTT
16,TRBJ2-1,-,-,TRBV4-1,CASSQVPLQGTNEQFF,TGCGCCAGCAGCCAAGTCCCTCTACAGGGAACGAATGAGCAGTTCTTC
15,TRBJ1-2,-,-,TRBV4-1,CASSQEGQIAYGYTF,TGCGCCAGCAGCCAAGAGGGGCAGATAGCTTATGGCTACACCTTC
15,TRBJ2-7,-,-,TRBV7-2,CASSLAGVSSYEQYF,TGTGCCAGCAGTCTGGCAGGGGTGAGCTCCTACGAGCAGTACTTC
14,TRBJ1-2,-,TRBD1,TRBV7-2,CASSFKGQGSGYTF,TGTGCCAGCAGCTTTAAGGGACAGGGCTCTGGCTACACCTTC
14,TRBJ1-1,few,-,TRBV7-9,CASSPGTVNTEAFF,TGTGCCAGCAGCCCCGGGACGGTGAACACTGAAGCTTTCTTT
14,TRBJ2-1,-,-,TRBV28,CASYGRGKYNEQFF,TGTGCCAGCTATGGCAGGGGAAAATACAATGAGCAGTTCTTC
15,TRBJ1-5,-,-,TRBV7-9,CASSLGTWSNQPQHF,TGTGCCAGCAGCTTGGGGACCTGGAGCAATCAGCCCCAGCATTTT
12,TRBJ1-1,few,-,TRBV29-1,CSGGERDTEAFF,TGCAGCGGGGGAGAAAGGGACACTGAAGCTTTCTTT
15,TRBJ2-2,-,-,TRBV5-1,CASSLAQVSARELFF,TGCGCCAGCAGCTTGGCCCAGGTATCCGCCAGGGAGCTGTTTTTT
15,TRBJ1-5,-,TRBD1,TRBV6-1,CASSDWTGVNQPQHF,TGTGCCAGCAGTGACTGGACAGGGGTTAATCAGCCCCAGCATTTT
18,TRBJ2-2,-,TRBD1,TRBV10-3,CAISESFRQGSDTGELFF,TGTGCCATCAGTGAGTCGTTTAGACAGGGGTCCGACACCGGGGAGCTGTTTTTT
13,TRBJ2-3,-,-,TRBV29-1,CSTRTVNTDTQYF,TGCAGCACCAGGACGGTAAACACAGATACGCAGTATTTT
14,TRBJ2-7,-,TRBD2,TRBV5-6,CASSFGLADYEQYF,TGTGCCAGCAGCTTCGGACTAGCAGACTACGAGCAGTACTTC
15,TRBJ2-7,once,TRBD2,TRBV27,CASSVSVSSGYEQYF,TGTGCCAGCAGCGTTTCCGTATCTAGCGGGTACGAGCAGTACTTC
14,TRBJ2-2,-,-,TRBV7-9,CASSFSRNTGELFF,TGTGCCAGCAGCTTCAGCAGGAACACCGGGGAGCTGTTTTTT
13,TRBJ1-1,few,-,TRBV9,CASSAAVNTEAFF,TGTGCCAGCAGCGCCGCAGTGAACACTGAAGCTTTCTTT
15,TRBJ2-3,-,-,TRBV5-1,CASSSVPASTDTQYF,TGCGCCAGCAGCTCGGTCCCGGCTAGCACAGATACGCAGTATTTT
16,TRBJ2-5,-,TRBD2,TRBV4-3,CASSQSGVAGQETQYF,TGCGCCAGCAGCCAATCCGGGGTAGCGGGGCAAGAGACCCAGTACTTC
13,TRBJ2-1,-,-,TRBV4-2,CASSQEAASLQFF,TGTGCCAGCAGCCAAGAAGCTGCCAGTTTGCAGTTCTTC
12,TRBJ2-1,-,-,TRBV6-5,CASRGRNNEQFF,TGTGCCAGCAGGGGTAGGAACAATGAGCAGTTCTTC
13,TRBJ1-3,-,-,TRBV2,CASSAGRGNTIYF,TGTGCCAGCAGCGCAGGGCGGGGAAACACCATATATTTT
15,TRBJ1-5,-,-,TRBV28,CASSLFGTPNQPQHF,TGTGCCAGCAGTTTATTCGGGACGCCGAATCAGCCCCAGCATTTT
13,TRBJ1-2,few,TRBD1,TRBV30,CAWRARDSYGYTF,TGTGCCTGGAGGGCCCGGGACAGCTATGGCTACACCTTC
16,TRBJ2-1,-,TRBD1,TRBV2,CASSESTGVPYNEQFF,TGTGCCAGCAGTGAGTCTACAGGGGTCCCCTACAATGAGCAGTTCTTC
11,TRBJ2-7,-,TRBD1,TRBV5-8,CASSWDSEQYF,TGTGCCAGCAGCTGGGACAGCGAGCAGTACTTC
13,TRBJ1-1,few,-,TRBV5-4,CASSFDRNTEAFF,TGTGCCAGCAGCTTCGACAGAAACACTGAAGCTTTCTTT
14,TRBJ2-3,-,-,TRBV19,CASSIDRGTDTQYF,TGTGCCAGTAGTATAGACAGGGGCACAGATACGCAGTATTTT
19,TRBJ2-3,few,-,TRBV4-3,CASSQDANPGGASLDTQYF,TGCGCCAGCAGCCAAGATGCGAATCCCGGAGGGGCTAGCTTAGATACGCAGTATTTT
15,TRBJ2-7,-,TRBD1,TRBV18,CASSLRQGTTYEQYF,TGTGCCAGCTCACTCCGACAGGGGACCACCTACGAGCAGTACTTC
14,TRBJ1-2,-,-,TRBV9,CASSVNSANYGYTF,TGTGCCAGCAGCGTAAACAGCGCTAACTATGGCTACACCTTC
14,TRBJ2-1,few,TRBD2,TRBV27,CASSSGMTYNEQFF,TGTGCCAGCAGTAGCGGGATGACCTACAATGAGCAGTTCTTC
13,TRBJ2-5,-,-,TRBV29-1,CSVGGGRAETQYF,TGCAGCGTTGGAGGGGGGAGGGCGGAGACCCAGTACTTC
14,TRBJ2-7,-,-,TRBV7-6,CASSSRDHPYEQYF,TGTGCCAGCAGCTCCCGGGACCACCCCTACGAGCAGTACTTC
13,TRBJ1-1,-,-,TRBV28,CASSRDGNTEAFF,TGTGCCAGTTCCCGGGACGGGAACACTGAAGCTTTCTTT
14,TRBJ2-1,-,-,TRBV6-5,CASKRSAHYNEQFF,TGTGCCAGCAAAAGGAGCGCCCATTACAATGAGCAGTTCTTC
14,TRBJ2-2,-,-,TRBV27,CASASQANTGELFF,TGTGCCAGCGCCTCACAGGCAAACACCGGGGAGCTGTTTTTT
14,TRBJ2-5,-,TRBD1,TRBV28,CASSPGTGGSRQYF,TGTGCCAGCAGCCCCGGGACAGGGGGTTCGCGGCAGTACTTC
20,TRBJ2-1,-,TRBD2,TRBV4-3,CASSQDYETRYSGRSDEQFF,TGCGCCAGCAGCCAAGATTATGAGACGAGATATAGCGGGCGTTCGGATGAGCAGTTCTTC
15,TRBJ1-1,-,-,TRBV5-1,CASSYGDRDYTEAFF,TGCGCCAGCAGCTATGGGGACCGCGACTACACTGAAGCTTTCTTT
13,TRBJ1-2,-,-,TRBV7-2,CASSAQGAYGYTF,TGTGCCAGCAGCGCTCAGGGCGCCTATGGCTACACCTTC